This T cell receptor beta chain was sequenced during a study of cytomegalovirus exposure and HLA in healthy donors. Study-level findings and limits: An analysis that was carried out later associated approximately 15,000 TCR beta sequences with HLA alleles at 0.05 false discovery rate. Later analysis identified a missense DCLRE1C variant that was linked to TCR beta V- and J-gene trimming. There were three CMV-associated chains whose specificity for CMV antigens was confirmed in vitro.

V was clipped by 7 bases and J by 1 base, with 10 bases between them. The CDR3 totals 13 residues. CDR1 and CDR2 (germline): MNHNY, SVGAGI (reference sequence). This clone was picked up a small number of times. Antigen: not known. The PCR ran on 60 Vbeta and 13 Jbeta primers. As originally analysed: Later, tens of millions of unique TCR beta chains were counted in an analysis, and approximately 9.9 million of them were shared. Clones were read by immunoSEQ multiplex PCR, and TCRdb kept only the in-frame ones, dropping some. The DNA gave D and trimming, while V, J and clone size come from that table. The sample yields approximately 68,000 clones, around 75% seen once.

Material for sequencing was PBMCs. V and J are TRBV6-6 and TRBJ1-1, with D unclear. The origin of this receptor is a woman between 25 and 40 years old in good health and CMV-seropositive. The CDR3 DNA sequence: TGTGCCAGCATTCGACACCAGAACACTGAAGCTTTCTTT. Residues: CASIRHQNTEAFF.